This T cell receptor beta chain was observed in a study of blood T cell repertoires in COVID-19. Profiled with immunoSEQ multiplex PCR; TCRdb holds only in-frame clones, not every one. Here the sample spans about 270,000 clones, about 86% being singletons. This TCR was sampled from a woman in her sixties or seventies with active or convalescent COVID-19. What was sequenced was peripheral blood.

DNA for the CDR3: TGTGCCAGCAGCTTAGGGGGAAAGGGAGGATCCTACGAGCAGTACTTC. Translated: CASSLGGKGGSYEQYF. The chain is built from TRBV13 and TRBJ2-7, with TRBD2 as a possible D gene (6 bases). The CDR3 has 16 residues. Trimming cost V 0 bases and J 1 base, with 13 bases left between them. The germline gives CDR1 PRHDT, CDR2 FYEKMQ (reference sequence).